This T cell receptor (beta chain) appears in the sequencing data of a study of T cell responses to AZD1222 COVID-19 vaccine. TCRdb's table, derived via immunoSEQ multiplex PCR, lists solely in-frame clones and lacks some. The sample lists under 95,000 clones, 75% to 90% occurring once. CDR3 length: 12 residues. V dropped 2 bases and J dropped 7; count of bases not matched to a gene: 4. Germline V gives CDR1 GTSNPN, CDR2 SVGIG (reference sequence). The TCR was taken from an adult in good health. The chain uses TRBV30 and TRBJ1-1, with 7 bases aligning to TRBD1. This sample comprised peripheral blood, obtained on day 0 of AZD1222 vaccination. The DNA of the CDR3 is TGTGCCTGGAGTATAGGGGGCTTTGAAGCTTTCTTT. Its protein is CAWSIGGFEAFF. The full variable domain, rest sourced from reference TRBV30 and TRBJ1-1, is SQTIHQWPATLVQPVGSPLSLECTVEGTSNPNLYWYRQAAGRGLQLLFYSVGIGQISSEVPQNLSASRPQDRQFILSSKKLLLSDSGFYLCAWSIGGFEAFFGQGTRLTVV.